A selection of T cell receptor beta chains follows, all from one sample in a study of T cell repertoires in cytomegalovirus infection. No cognate antigen is known for these TCRs. TCRdb re-derived calls from the reads in MiXCR, one entry per CDR3 protein. The sample yields about 340,000 distinct CDR3 sequences, 25% to 30% seen once. The specimen comprised cultured PBMCs, sampled from culture after CMV antigen stimulation. These receptors were collected from a human donor in good health (CMV status not recorded). Some clones in this sample may be carry-over from other donors' samples. The CDR3 runs from the conserved cysteine through the conserved F or W. Each record gives: clone size, V gene, CDR3 length, J gene, D gene, CDR3 DNA, CDR3 protein. D genes are given only for firm matches. Size is stated for part of the rows, as once, few or many counts, or as a class when the clone is expanded.

clone size: few; V gene: TRBV19; CDR3 length: 13; J gene: TRBJ1-2; D gene: TRBD1; CDR3 DNA: TGTGCCAGTAGTACGACAGGGGTCGATGGCTACACCTTC; CDR3 protein: CASSTTGVDGYTF
clone size: -; V gene: TRBV7-2; CDR3 length: 16; J gene: TRBJ2-3; D gene: TRBD2; CDR3 DNA: TGTGCCAGCAGCTTAAGAGCGGGGATGAACACAGATACGCAGTATTTT; CDR3 protein: CASSLRAGMNTDTQYF
clone size: few; V gene: TRBV7-3; CDR3 length: 14; J gene: TRBJ2-2; D gene: TRBD2; CDR3 DNA: TGTGCCAGCAGCGGGACTATCAACACCGGGGAGCTGTTTTTT; CDR3 protein: CASSGTINTGELFF
clone size: few; V gene: TRBV12-3/TRBV12-4; CDR3 length: 16; J gene: TRBJ2-2; D gene: -; CDR3 DNA: TGTGCCAGCATCCCCACCCTTGGGGCCCACACCGGGGAGCTGTTTTTT; CDR3 protein: CASIPTLGAHTGELFF
clone size: -; V gene: TRBV28; CDR3 length: 15; J gene: TRBJ2-2; D gene: TRBD2; CDR3 DNA: TGTGCCAGTGGGGGACTAGCGGTGAACACCGGGGAGCTGTTTTTT; CDR3 protein: CASGGLAVNTGELFF
clone size: many; V gene: TRBV7-2; CDR3 length: 14; J gene: TRBJ1-2; D gene: -; CDR3 DNA: TGTGCCAGCAGCTCGGACTTAGCTAACTATGGCTACACCTTC; CDR3 protein: CASSSDLANYGYTF
clone size: -; V gene: TRBV24-1; CDR3 length: 15; J gene: TRBJ2-1; D gene: -; CDR3 DNA: TGTGCCACCAGTGATTCAGGGAAGGAGGACAATGAGCAGTTCTTC; CDR3 protein: CATSDSGKEDNEQFF
clone size: few; V gene: TRBV29-1; CDR3 length: 11; J gene: TRBJ2-5; D gene: -; CDR3 DNA: TGCAGCGTTGGGAGACAAGAGACCCAGTACTTC; CDR3 protein: CSVGRQETQYF
clone size: few; V gene: TRBV6-6; CDR3 length: 15; J gene: TRBJ1-5; D gene: TRBD1; CDR3 DNA: TGTGCCAGCAGTTTCGGACAGGTTAAAAATCAGCCCCAGCATTTT; CDR3 protein: CASSFGQVKNQPQHF
clone size: -; V gene: TRBV7-4; CDR3 length: 15; J gene: TRBJ1-2; D gene: TRBD1; CDR3 DNA: TGTGCCAGCAGCTTAGGACAGGGAAAGGACTATGGCTACACCTTC; CDR3 protein: CASSLGQGKDYGYTF
clone size: -; V gene: TRBV7-3; CDR3 length: 14; J gene: TRBJ2-3; D gene: -; CDR3 DNA: TGTGCCAGCAGCTTACTTCTTAGCACAGATACGCAGTATTTT; CDR3 protein: CASSLLLSTDTQYF
clone size: -; V gene: TRBV20-1; CDR3 length: 13; J gene: TRBJ2-7; D gene: TRBD2; CDR3 DNA: TGCAGTGCTGGGGGCGGGGGGGCCTACGAGCAGTACTTC; CDR3 protein: CSAGGGGAYEQYF
clone size: many; V gene: TRBV7-2; CDR3 length: 15; J gene: TRBJ2-7; D gene: -; CDR3 DNA: TGTGCCAGCAGCCGGAATCCTACTAGGACACACGAGCAGTACTTC; CDR3 protein: CASSRNPTRTHEQYF
clone size: -; V gene: TRBV7-3; CDR3 length: 15; J gene: TRBJ2-3; D gene: TRBD2; CDR3 DNA: TGTGCCAGCAGAAATCGTAGCGGGAGTGCAGATACGCAGTATTTT; CDR3 protein: CASRNRSGSADTQYF
clone size: -; V gene: TRBV20-1; CDR3 length: 15; J gene: TRBJ1-1; D gene: TRBD1; CDR3 DNA: TGCAGTGCCTCGGAAAGGACAGGGCGGGACACTGAAGCTTTCTTT; CDR3 protein: CSASERTGRDTEAFF
clone size: -; V gene: TRBV18; CDR3 length: 13; J gene: TRBJ2-7; D gene: -; CDR3 DNA: TGTGCCAGCTCCCTCAGCCGGGGGACCGAGCAGTACTTC; CDR3 protein: CASSLSRGTEQYF
clone size: -; V gene: TRBV10-3; CDR3 length: 15; J gene: TRBJ2-5; D gene: TRBD2; CDR3 DNA: TGTGCCATCAGGGCCTCTAGCGGGGGGAAAGAGACCCAGTACTTC; CDR3 protein: CAIRASSGGKETQYF
clone size: few; V gene: TRBV7-2; CDR3 length: 13; J gene: TRBJ1-5; D gene: TRBD1; CDR3 DNA: TGTGCCAGCAGCGCCTACAGGGGACAGCCCCAGCATTTT; CDR3 protein: CASSAYRGQPQHF
clone size: -; V gene: TRBV2; CDR3 length: 10; J gene: TRBJ2-5; D gene: -; CDR3 DNA: TGTGCCAGCGGGGAGGAGACCCAGTACTTC; CDR3 protein: CASGEETQYF
clone size: few; V gene: TRBV6-5; CDR3 length: 17; J gene: TRBJ1-3; D gene: -; CDR3 DNA: TGTGCCAGCAGTCCTACCGCGGGACCCTCCTCTGGAAACACCATATATTTT; CDR3 protein: CASSPTAGPSSGNTIYF
clone size: -; V gene: TRBV7-9; CDR3 length: 18; J gene: TRBJ1-3; D gene: TRBD1; CDR3 DNA: TGTGCCAGCAGCTTAGTCCCGGGACAGGGGAGCTCTGGAAACACCATATATTTT; CDR3 protein: CASSLVPGQGSSGNTIYF
clone size: -; V gene: TRBV20-1; CDR3 length: 14; J gene: TRBJ1-6; D gene: -; CDR3 DNA: TGCAGTGCTTACTCCAGGGACTCGGCCGCACCCCTCCACTTT; CDR3 protein: CSAYSRDSAAPLHF
clone size: once; V gene: TRBV24-1; CDR3 length: 17; J gene: TRBJ2-3; D gene: TRBD2; CDR3 DNA: TGTGCCACCAGTGATCCGGGACTAGCGGGAGCCCGAGATACGCAGTATTTT; CDR3 protein: CATSDPGLAGARDTQYF
clone size: -; V gene: TRBV4-1; CDR3 length: 17; J gene: TRBJ2-3; D gene: TRBD2; CDR3 DNA: TGCGCCAGCAGCCTCCGAGATAGCGGGAGTAGGACAGATACGCAGTATTTT; CDR3 protein: CASSLRDSGSRTDTQYF
clone size: -; V gene: TRBV11-2; CDR3 length: 13; J gene: TRBJ1-1; D gene: -; CDR3 DNA: TGTGCCAGCAGCTTAGCCGGGGGGGGGACAGCTTTCTTT; CDR3 protein: CASSLAGGGTAFF
clone size: -; V gene: TRBV18; CDR3 length: 15; J gene: TRBJ2-2; D gene: -; CDR3 DNA: TGTGCCAGCTCACCACAGGGATTTAACACCGGGGAGCTGTTTTTT; CDR3 protein: CASSPQGFNTGELFF
clone size: many; V gene: TRBV28; CDR3 length: 13; J gene: TRBJ1-6; D gene: -; CDR3 DNA: TGTGCCAGCTCAACCCCCGGGTCTCGGACCCTCCACTTT; CDR3 protein: CASSTPGSRTLHF
clone size: many; V gene: TRBV7-8; CDR3 length: 14; J gene: TRBJ1-6; D gene: -; CDR3 DNA: TGTGCCAGCAGCGCGGGGGGGGGGCTTGGACCCCTCCACTTT; CDR3 protein: CASSAGGGLGPLHF
clone size: -; V gene: TRBV7-4; CDR3 length: 12; J gene: TRBJ1-4; D gene: -; CDR3 DNA: TGTGCCAGCAGTGCCAAGAATGAAAAACTGTTTTTT; CDR3 protein: CASSAKNEKLFF
clone size: many; V gene: TRBV7-2; CDR3 length: 14; J gene: TRBJ1-1; D gene: -; CDR3 DNA: TGTGCCAGCAGCTTAGAGTTTTCTAACACTGAAGCTTTCTTT; CDR3 protein: CASSLEFSNTEAFF
clone size: few; V gene: TRBV29-1; CDR3 length: 12; J gene: TRBJ1-3; D gene: -; CDR3 DNA: TGCAGCGTTGAGACGGCTGGAAACACCATATATTTT; CDR3 protein: CSVETAGNTIYF
clone size: -; V gene: TRBV5-4; CDR3 length: 15; J gene: TRBJ2-4; D gene: -; CDR3 DNA: TGTGCCAGCAGCTCCGAGGATTTAGCCAAAAACATTCAGTACTTC; CDR3 protein: CASSSEDLAKNIQYF
clone size: -; V gene: TRBV4-2; CDR3 length: 15; J gene: TRBJ1-1; D gene: -; CDR3 DNA: TGTGCCAGCAGTATCTCCTTAGACAGAAACACTGAAGCTTTCTTT; CDR3 protein: CASSISLDRNTEAFF
clone size: few; V gene: TRBV7-2; CDR3 length: 13; J gene: TRBJ1-3; D gene: -; CDR3 DNA: TGTGCCAGCAGCTTAGGGGGCCGAAACACCATATATTTT; CDR3 protein: CASSLGGRNTIYF
clone size: -; V gene: TRBV28; CDR3 length: 14; J gene: TRBJ2-7; D gene: TRBD1; CDR3 DNA: TGTGCCAGCAGTTGGACAGGGGCCACCTACGAGCAGTACTTC; CDR3 protein: CASSWTGATYEQYF
clone size: few; V gene: TRBV7-9; CDR3 length: 15; J gene: TRBJ1-1; D gene: -; CDR3 DNA: TGTGCCAGCAGTCGCCCTCGCAGGGGAAATACTGAAGCTTTCTTT; CDR3 protein: CASSRPRRGNTEAFF
clone size: few; V gene: TRBV6-5; CDR3 length: 11; J gene: TRBJ2-5; D gene: -; CDR3 DNA: TGTGCCAGCACCCGGAGAGAGACCCAGTACTTC; CDR3 protein: CASTRRETQYF
clone size: -; V gene: TRBV25-1; CDR3 length: 14; J gene: TRBJ1-2; D gene: -; CDR3 DNA: TGTGCCAGCAGTGAGACGGGGGACTACTATGGCTACACCTTC; CDR3 protein: CASSETGDYYGYTF
clone size: -; V gene: TRBV11-3; CDR3 length: 13; J gene: TRBJ1-6; D gene: -; CDR3 DNA: TGTGCCAGCAGCTTAAGTGGGGATTCACCCCTCCACTTT; CDR3 protein: CASSLSGDSPLHF
clone size: -; V gene: TRBV7-3; CDR3 length: 16; J gene: TRBJ1-6; D gene: TRBD1; CDR3 DNA: TGTGCCAGCAGTCAAGGACAGGGGTCCTATAATTCACCCCTCCACTTT; CDR3 protein: CASSQGQGSYNSPLHF
clone size: few; V gene: TRBV13; CDR3 length: 16; J gene: TRBJ2-3; D gene: TRBD2; CDR3 DNA: TGTGCCAGCAGCCTGCCAGCTAGCGGGCTCACAGATACGCAGTATTTT; CDR3 protein: CASSLPASGLTDTQYF
clone size: -; V gene: TRBV5-5; CDR3 length: 15; J gene: TRBJ2-1; D gene: TRBD2; CDR3 DNA: TGTGCCAGCAGCTTGAAGGGCGGGGGGAGCAATGAGCAGTTCTTC; CDR3 protein: CASSLKGGGSNEQFF
clone size: -; V gene: TRBV11-2; CDR3 length: 15; J gene: TRBJ2-7; D gene: TRBD1; CDR3 DNA: TGTGCCAGCAGCGGCCGGACAGGGCTCTCCTACGAGCAGTACTTC; CDR3 protein: CASSGRTGLSYEQYF
clone size: -; V gene: TRBV9; CDR3 length: 15; J gene: TRBJ2-1; D gene: -; CDR3 DNA: TGTGCCAGCAGTCTCAGTCTAGGGGTAAACAATGAGCAGTTCTTC; CDR3 protein: CASSLSLGVNNEQFF
clone size: many; V gene: TRBV20-1; CDR3 length: 15; J gene: TRBJ2-1; D gene: TRBD2; CDR3 DNA: TGCAGTGCTAGGATAGGCGGGAGGGATAAAAATGAGCAGTTCTTC; CDR3 protein: CSARIGGRDKNEQFF
clone size: few; V gene: TRBV6-5; CDR3 length: 15; J gene: TRBJ1-1; D gene: TRBD1; CDR3 DNA: TGTGCCAGCAGGTCTGAGGGACAGGGGAGAACTGAAGCTTTCTTT; CDR3 protein: CASRSEGQGRTEAFF
clone size: few; V gene: TRBV7-9; CDR3 length: 17; J gene: TRBJ2-5; D gene: TRBD2; CDR3 DNA: TGTGCCAGCAGTTTCCCGGGACTAGCGGGAGTAGGAGAGACCCAGTACTTC; CDR3 protein: CASSFPGLAGVGETQYF
clone size: few; V gene: TRBV6-2/TRBV6-3; CDR3 length: 16; J gene: TRBJ2-5; D gene: -; CDR3 DNA: TGTGCCAGCAGTTACTTTACTAACCGGCGGGAAGAGACCCAGTACTTC; CDR3 protein: CASSYFTNRREETQYF
clone size: -; V gene: TRBV11-3; CDR3 length: 15; J gene: TRBJ2-1; D gene: -; CDR3 DNA: TGTGCCAGCAGTCTGGGAGGGGGCTACTACAATGAGCAGTTCTTC; CDR3 protein: CASSLGGGYYNEQFF
clone size: -; V gene: TRBV12-3/TRBV12-4; CDR3 length: 15; J gene: TRBJ2-7; D gene: -; CDR3 DNA: -; CDR3 protein: CASSSSSQGFYEQYF
clone size: -; V gene: TRBV6-5; CDR3 length: 13; J gene: TRBJ1-5; D gene: -; CDR3 DNA: TGTGCCAGTTGTAGAGGGGCCCAACAGCCCCAGCATTTT; CDR3 protein: CASCRGAQQPQHF
clone size: -; V gene: TRBV5-1; CDR3 length: 14; J gene: TRBJ1-2; D gene: -; CDR3 DNA: TGCGCCAGCAGCGAGGGACGGCTGAACTATGGCTACACCTTC; CDR3 protein: CASSEGRLNYGYTF
clone size: -; V gene: TRBV20-1; CDR3 length: 19; J gene: TRBJ1-5; D gene: -; CDR3 DNA: TGCAGTGCGCCCACAACCGGGACTTTAACACCCTATAGCAATCAGCCCCAGCATTTT; CDR3 protein: CSAPTTGTLTPYSNQPQHF
clone size: -; V gene: TRBV7-6; CDR3 length: 14; J gene: TRBJ2-7; D gene: -; CDR3 DNA: TGTGCCAGCAGTCCCAACAGGGATTCCTACGAGCAGTACTTC; CDR3 protein: CASSPNRDSYEQYF
clone size: -; V gene: TRBV7-8; CDR3 length: 14; J gene: TRBJ1-2; D gene: -; CDR3 DNA: TGTGCCAGCAGCTTAGCTTACAGCCTCTGGGGCTACACCTTC; CDR3 protein: CASSLAYSLWGYTF
clone size: -; V gene: TRBV7-9; CDR3 length: 15; J gene: TRBJ1-2; D gene: -; CDR3 DNA: TGTGCCAGCAGCTTAGCGGGCGCCGCGGACTATGGCTACACCTTC; CDR3 protein: CASSLAGAADYGYTF
clone size: many; V gene: TRBV5-1; CDR3 length: 16; J gene: TRBJ1-1; D gene: -; CDR3 DNA: TGCGCCAGCAGCTTGTCTGGGGCCCGGATGAACACTGAAGCTTTCTTT; CDR3 protein: CASSLSGARMNTEAFF
clone size: once; V gene: TRBV6-6; CDR3 length: 19; J gene: TRBJ2-6; D gene: TRBD1; CDR3 DNA: TGTGCCAGCAGGCTCGATATACAGGGGGGCGGCTCTGGGGCCAACGTCCTGACTTTC; CDR3 protein: CASRLDIQGGGSGANVLTF
clone size: -; V gene: TRBV28; CDR3 length: 12; J gene: TRBJ2-2; D gene: -; CDR3 DNA: TGTGCAAGCAGGGAGACCACCGGGGAGCTGTTTTTT; CDR3 protein: CASRETTGELFF
clone size: many; V gene: TRBV15; CDR3 length: 14; J gene: TRBJ1-4; D gene: -; CDR3 DNA: TGTGCCACCAGCAGAGAAGAGGTTAATGAAAAACTGTTTTTT; CDR3 protein: CATSREEVNEKLFF